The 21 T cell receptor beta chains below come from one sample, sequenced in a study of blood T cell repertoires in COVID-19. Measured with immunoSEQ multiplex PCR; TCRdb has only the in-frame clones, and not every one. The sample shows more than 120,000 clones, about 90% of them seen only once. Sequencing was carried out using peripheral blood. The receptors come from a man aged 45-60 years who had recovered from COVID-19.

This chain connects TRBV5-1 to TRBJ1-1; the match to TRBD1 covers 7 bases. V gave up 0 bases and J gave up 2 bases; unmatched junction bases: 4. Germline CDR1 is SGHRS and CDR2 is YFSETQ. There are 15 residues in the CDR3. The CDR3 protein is CASSLVGTDNTEAFF. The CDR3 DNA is TGCGCCAGCAGCTTGGTAGGGACAGATAACACTGAAGCTTTCTTT.

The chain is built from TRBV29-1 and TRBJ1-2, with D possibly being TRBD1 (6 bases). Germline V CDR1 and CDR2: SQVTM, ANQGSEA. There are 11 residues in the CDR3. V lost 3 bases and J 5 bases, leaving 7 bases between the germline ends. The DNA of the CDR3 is TGCAGCGTTGACAGGGGATATGGCTACACCTTC. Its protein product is CSVDRGYGYTF.

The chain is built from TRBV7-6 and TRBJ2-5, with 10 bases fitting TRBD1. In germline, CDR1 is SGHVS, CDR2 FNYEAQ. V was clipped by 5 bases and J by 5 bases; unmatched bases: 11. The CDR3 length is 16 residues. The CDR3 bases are TGTGCCAGCAGCCGGAAGACAGGGGGCGAGCGGGAGACCCAGTACTTC. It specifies CASSRKTGGERETQYF.

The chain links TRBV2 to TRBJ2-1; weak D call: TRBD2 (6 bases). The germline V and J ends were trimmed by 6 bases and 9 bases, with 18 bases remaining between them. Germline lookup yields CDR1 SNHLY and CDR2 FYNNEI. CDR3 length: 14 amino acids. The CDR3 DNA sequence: TGTGCCAGCAGACCCGACGGGGACTTCGGTGAGCAGTTCTTC. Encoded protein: CASRPDGDFGEQFF.

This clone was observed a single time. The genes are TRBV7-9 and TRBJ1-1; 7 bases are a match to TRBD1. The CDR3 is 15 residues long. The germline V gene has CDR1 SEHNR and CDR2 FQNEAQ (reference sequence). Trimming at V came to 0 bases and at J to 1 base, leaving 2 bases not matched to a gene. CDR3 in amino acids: CASSLAGGENTEAFF. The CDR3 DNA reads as TGTGCCAGCAGCTTAGCAGGGGGCGAGAACACTGAAGCTTTCTTT.

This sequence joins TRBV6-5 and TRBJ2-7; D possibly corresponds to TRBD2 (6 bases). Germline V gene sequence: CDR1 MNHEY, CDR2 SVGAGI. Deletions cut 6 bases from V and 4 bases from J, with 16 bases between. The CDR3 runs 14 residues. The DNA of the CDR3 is TGTGCCAGCAGCCTGGGCGTCGGGGGATACGAGCAGTACTTC. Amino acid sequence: CASSLGVGGYEQYF.

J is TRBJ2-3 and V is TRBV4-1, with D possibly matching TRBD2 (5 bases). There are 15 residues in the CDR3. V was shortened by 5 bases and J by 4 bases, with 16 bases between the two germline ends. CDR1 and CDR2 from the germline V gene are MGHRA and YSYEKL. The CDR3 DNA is TGCGCCAGCAGCTCAACTCTACTAGGCCCAGATACGCAGTATTTT. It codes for CASSSTLLGPDTQYF.

The CDR3 spells CSATTGTGGSYEQYF. In DNA form, the CDR3 reads TGCAGCGCAACTACCGGGACAGGGGGCTCCTACGAGCAGTACTTC. The gene calls are TRBV29-1 and TRBJ2-7; 11 nucleotides match TRBD1. The CDR3 sequence is 15 residues long. Unmatched junction bases numbered 8, after V lost 7 bases and J lost 0 bases. Germline values: CDR1 SQVTM, CDR2 ANQGSEA.

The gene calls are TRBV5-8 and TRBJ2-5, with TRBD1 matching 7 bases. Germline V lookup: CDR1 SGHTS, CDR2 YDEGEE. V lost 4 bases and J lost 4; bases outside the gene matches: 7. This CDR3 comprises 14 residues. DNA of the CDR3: TGTGCCAGCAGCCGATATTCAGGGGGAGAGACCCAGTACTTC. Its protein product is CASSRYSGGETQYF.

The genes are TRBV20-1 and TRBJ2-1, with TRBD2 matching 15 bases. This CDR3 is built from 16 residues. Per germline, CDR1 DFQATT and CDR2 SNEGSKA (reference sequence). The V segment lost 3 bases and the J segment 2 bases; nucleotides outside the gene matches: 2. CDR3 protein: CSASGLAGGPYNEQFF. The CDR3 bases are TGCAGTGCTAGTGGACTAGCGGGGGGGCCCTACAATGAGCAGTTCTTC.

CDR3 region: CASSPGQGSAPHF. The CDR3 coding sequence is TGTGCCAGCAGCCCTGGACAGGGGTCAGCCCCCCACTTT. The rearrangement uses TRBV12-3 or TRBV12-4 and TRBJ1-6, with 9 positions matching TRBD1. This CDR3 contains 13 residues. V trimming: 6 bases; J trimming: 18 bases; junction bases outside the gene matches: 12.

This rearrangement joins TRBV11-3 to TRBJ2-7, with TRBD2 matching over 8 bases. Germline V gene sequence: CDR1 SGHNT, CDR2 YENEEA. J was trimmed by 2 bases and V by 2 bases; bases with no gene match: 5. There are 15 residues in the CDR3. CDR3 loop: CASSLTSGATYEQYF. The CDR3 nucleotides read TGTGCCAGCAGCTTAACTAGCGGTGCCACCTACGAGCAGTACTTC.

Written as DNA, the CDR3 is TGTGCCAGCAGCCCTTGGGACAGGGGGTTTGGCTATGGCTACACCTTC. Encoded protein: CASSPWDRGFGYGYTF. V usage is TRBV7-2 and J usage is TRBJ1-2; 11 bases fit TRBD1. In germline, CDR1 is SGHTA, CDR2 FQGNSA. V lost 5 bases and J lost 4; bases outside the gene matches: 9. The CDR3 has 16 residues.

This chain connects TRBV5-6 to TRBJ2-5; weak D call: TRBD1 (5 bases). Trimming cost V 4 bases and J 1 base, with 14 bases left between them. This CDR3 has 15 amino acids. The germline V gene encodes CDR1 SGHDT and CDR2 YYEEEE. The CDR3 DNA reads TGTGCCAGCAGCCCAGAGACAGTTCCCCAAGAGACCCAGTACTTC. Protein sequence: CASSPETVPQETQYF.

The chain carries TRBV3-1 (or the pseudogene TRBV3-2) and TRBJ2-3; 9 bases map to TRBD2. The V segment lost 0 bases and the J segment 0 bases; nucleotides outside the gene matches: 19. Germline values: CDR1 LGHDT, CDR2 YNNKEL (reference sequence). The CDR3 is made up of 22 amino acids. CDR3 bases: TGTGCCAGCAGCCAAGAGGAGTCCCGATGGCTAGCGGGGTCGTCTAGCACAGATACGCAGTATTTT. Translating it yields CASSQEESRWLAGSSSTDTQYF.

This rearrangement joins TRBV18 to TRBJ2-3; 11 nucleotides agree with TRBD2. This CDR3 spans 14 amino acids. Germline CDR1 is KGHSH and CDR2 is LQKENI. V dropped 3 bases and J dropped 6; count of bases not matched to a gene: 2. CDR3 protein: CASSPGLAEDTQYF. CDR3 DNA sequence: TGTGCCAGCTCACCGGGACTAGCGGAGGATACGCAGTATTTT.

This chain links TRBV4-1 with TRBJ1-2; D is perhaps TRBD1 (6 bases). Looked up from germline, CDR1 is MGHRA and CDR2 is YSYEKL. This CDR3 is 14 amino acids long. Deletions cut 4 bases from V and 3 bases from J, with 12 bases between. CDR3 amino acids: CASSPGQRDYGYTF. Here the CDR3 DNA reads TGCGCCAGCAGCCCCGGACAGCGCGACTATGGCTACACCTTC.

The CDR3 loop is CASSEALGGINEKLFF. The CDR3 DNA is TGTGCCAGCAGTGAAGCGCTTGGGGGGATAAATGAAAAACTGTTTTTT. V and J are TRBV2 and TRBJ1-4, with D perhaps TRBD1 (5 bases). The V end was cut by 0 bases, the J end by 5 bases, with 13 bases between. The germline V gene encodes CDR1 SNHLY and CDR2 FYNNEI. CDR3 size: 16 residues.

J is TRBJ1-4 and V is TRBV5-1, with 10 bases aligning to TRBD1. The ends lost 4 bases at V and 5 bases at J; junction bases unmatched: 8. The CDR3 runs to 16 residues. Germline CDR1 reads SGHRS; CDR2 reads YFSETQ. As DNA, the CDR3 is TGCGCCAGCAGCCTCTTCCCGGGACAGGGGAATGAAAAACTGTTTTTT. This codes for CASSLFPGQGNEKLFF. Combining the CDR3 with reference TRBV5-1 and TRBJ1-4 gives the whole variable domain KAGVTQTPRYLIKTRGQQVTLSCSPISGHRSVSWYQQTPGQGLQFLFEYFSETQRNKGNFPGRFSGRQFSNSRSEMNVSTLELGDSALYLCASSLFPGQGNEKLFFGSGTQLSVL.

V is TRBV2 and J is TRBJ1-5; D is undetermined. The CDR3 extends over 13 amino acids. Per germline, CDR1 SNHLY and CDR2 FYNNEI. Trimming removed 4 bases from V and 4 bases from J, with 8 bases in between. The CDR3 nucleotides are TGTGCCAGCAGTGTGAGGAGAAATCAGCCCCAGCATTTT. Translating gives CASSVRRNQPQHF.

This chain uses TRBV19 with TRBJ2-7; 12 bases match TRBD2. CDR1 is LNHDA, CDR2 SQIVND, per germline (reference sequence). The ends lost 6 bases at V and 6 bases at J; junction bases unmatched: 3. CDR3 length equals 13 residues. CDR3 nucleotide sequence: TGTGCCAGTAGCCCTAGCGGGGGGGTCGAGCAGTACTTC. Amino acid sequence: CASSPSGGVEQYF. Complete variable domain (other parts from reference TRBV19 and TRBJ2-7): DGGITQSPKYLFRKEGQNVTLSCEQNLNHDAMYWYRQDPGQGLRLIYYSQIVNDFQKGDIAEGYSVSREKKESFPLTVTSAQKNPTAFYLCASSPSGGVEQYFGPGTRLTVT.